The present T cell receptor beta chain was sequenced within a study of T cell responses to AZD1222 COVID-19 vaccine. Method: immunoSEQ multiplex PCR; TCRdb's copy keeps in-frame clones and lacks some. Among about 150,000 clones listed, 82% were seen once. CDR1 is KGHDR, CDR2 SFDVKD, per germline. The CDR3 runs to 15 residues. The ends were cut back, 11 bases at V and 1 base at J, with 18 bases in the middle. At least ten counts were recorded for this clone. The sample here was peripheral blood, taken on day 0 of MenACWY control vaccination. This receptor was obtained from an adult in good health. This rearrangement joins TRBV24-1 to TRBJ2-3, with D maybe TRBD1 (6 bases). The CDR3 DNA sequence: TGTGCCAGTTCCTCCTCAGGGGACGGCACAGATACGCAGTATTTT. The encoded protein is CASSSSGDGTDTQYF.